The clone carrying this T cell receptor beta chain has more than one count but fewer than ten. Its antigen remains unidentified. These data belong to a study of blood T cells in healthy people across ages. Study-level points and caveats: Roughly linear declines in TCR beta diversity per million T cells occurred with age.

V lost 4 bases and J lost 3, with 8 bases in between. The CDR3 is 13 amino acids. CDR1 is SGDLS and CDR2 is YYNGEE in the germline V gene. Through a sample-barcoded 5' primer and a J-beta primer mix, a second PCR was run for roughly 6 to 12 cycles. The template-switch adaptor was a 5' adaptor with 12 random nucleotides. It tagged each cDNA molecule. TCRdb processed the 5' RACE reads anew with MiXCR; each CDR3 protein has one entry. The repertoire holds around 700,000 distinct CDR3 sequences, around 25% seen once, with 9% to 9.5% in the top ten. This same sample was also taken into another study, of T cells of mothers and their children. According to that study: In the second PCR, M1S primer introduced barcodes and 2-4 random bases.

Material for sequencing was blood. This sequence joins TRBV9 and TRBJ2-1, with D uncertain. This clonotype was obtained from a boy younger than 18 in good health. The CDR3 bases are TGTGCCAGCAGCAAGCTAGACTACAATGAGCAGTTCTTC. Translating gives CASSKLDYNEQFF.